This T cell receptor beta chain was recovered during a study of shared clonotypes between healthy human individuals. Regarding the study as a whole: Naive CD4 clonotype sharing across several donors was approximately 5%.

This clone is a singleton in its sample. Its antigen is undetermined. The germline CDR1 and CDR2 sequences are SGHTA and FQGNSA. V was clipped by 5 bases and J by 8 bases, with 27 bases between them. CDR3 size: 17 residues. Only in-frame clones appear in the TCRdb table, and some are missing; sequencing was by immunoSEQ multiplex PCR. The sample yields about 690,000 clones, around 90% seen once. The clonotype originates from a man aged 18 to 30 in good health. Some clones in this sample may be carry-over from other donors' samples. The sample consisted of memory CD8+ T cells from PBMCs. As to subset: CD45RO+ cells pooled with CCR7-negative TemRA cells. V usage is TRBV7-2 and J usage is TRBJ1-2, with D hard to call. In nucleotides, the CDR3 is TGTGCCAGCAGCCCCAGACACAGCCCCTCACTCTTTGGGGGCTACACCTTC. It codes for CASSPRHSPSLFGGYTF. Full variable domain (outside the CDR3, taken from reference TRBV7-2 and TRBJ1-2): GAGVSQSPSNKVTEKGKDVELRCDPISGHTALYWYRQSLGQGLEFLIYFQGNSAPDKSGLPSDRFSAERTGGSVSTLTIQRTQQEDSAVYLCASSPRHSPSLFGGYTFGSGTRLTVV.